This T cell receptor beta chain originates from a study of T cells in tuberculosis. Study details: T cells were selected with CD1B tetramers loaded with glucose monomycolate. In South Africa, adults with active tuberculosis were compared with IGRA-negative and latently infected IGRA-positive adolescents.

Study-level results: Shorter CDR3-alpha in active tuberculosis partly drove smaller distances. Active tuberculosis cases were adults; controls were adolescents.

TCRdb's copy holds only in-frame clones and misses some; the assay was immunoSEQ multiplex PCR. The repertoire has 25,000 to 35,000 clones, roughly 96% of them found once; the top ten carry about 2.2%. Note on this clone: Antigen: not known.

CDR1 is SNHLY, CDR2 FYNNEI, per germline. Trimming cost V 3 bases and J 4 bases; bases outside gene matches: 5. The CDR3 sequence is 14 residues long. Material: PBMCs. The TCR was taken from a donor aged 5 to 30 with latent tuberculosis or without tuberculosis infection. The rearrangement links TRBV2 to TRBJ1-2; TRBD1 aligns across 7 bases. The CDR3 DNA reads as TGTGCCAGCAGTGACGGGGACAGTTCCTATGGCTACACCTTC. Translation gives CASSDGDSSYGYTF.